This passage covers 28 T cell receptor beta chains from one sample sequenced in a study of response to subunit inactivated influenza vaccine. Using its own MiXCR run on the RT-PCR reads, TCRdb lists one record per CDR3 protein. The sample consists of about 300,000 distinct CDR3 sequences, 21% of them appearing once. This specimen was PBMCs from blood, taken about 20 months after vaccination. The receptors come from a man in his fifties or sixties who received an inactivated influenza vaccine.

The V and J genes are TRBV28 and TRBJ2-2; 7 bases fit TRBD1. Germline values: CDR1 MDHEN, CDR2 SYDVKM. This CDR3 has 14 amino acids. With 8 bases clipped from V and 4 bases from J, the junction kept 7 bases outside the gene matches. The CDR3 loop is CASSSGQFTGELFF. The CDR3 DNA reads TGTGCCAGCTCATCGGGACAGTTCACCGGGGAGCTGTTTTTT.

Only a few counts were recorded for this clonotype. The genes are TRBV24-1 and TRBJ2-1, with D unclear. V dropped 7 bases and J dropped 7 bases, with 10 bases sitting between them. CDR1 is KGHDR and CDR2 is SFDVKD in the germline V gene. The CDR3 loop spans 12 amino acids. CDR3 bases: TGTGCCACCAGGGGTTCCCTTAATGAGCAGTTCTTC. This codes for CATRGSLNEQFF.

This clonotype was picked up a small number of times. This chain links TRBV28 with TRBJ1-4; 8 nucleotides match TRBD1. The V and J ends lost 5 bases and 14 bases, in that order; junction bases with no gene match: 10. CDR1 is MDHEN, CDR2 SYDVKM, per germline. The CDR3 consists of 13 residues. As DNA, the CDR3 is TGTGCCAGCAGTGGGGACAGGCGATGGGTCCTGTTTTTT. Its protein is CASSGDRRWVLFF.

This rearrangement joins TRBV2 to TRBJ1-1; D possibly corresponds to TRBD1 (5 bases). Germline loops: CDR1 SNHLY, CDR2 FYNNEI. V was pared by 7 bases and J by 1 base, with 7 bases between. The CDR3 has 12 amino acids. CDR3 DNA sequence: TGTGCCAGCACAGGGACGAACACTGAAGCTTTCTTT. Its protein product is CASTGTNTEAFF. Combining the CDR3 with reference TRBV2 and TRBJ1-1 gives the whole variable domain EPEVTQTPSHQVTQMGQEVILRCVPISNHLYFYWYRQILGQKVEFLVSFYNNEISEKSEIFDDQFSVERPDGSNFTLKIRSTKLEDSAMYFCASTGTNTEAFFGQGTRLTVV.

V is TRBV29-1 and J is TRBJ2-5; unclear D gene. Per germline, CDR1 SQVTM and CDR2 ANQGSEA. This CDR3 comprises 11 residues. The ends were cut back, 4 bases at V and 6 bases at J, with 9 bases in the middle. This CDR3 is CSVALSQTQYF. For the CDR3, the DNA is TGCAGCGTTGCGCTCAGCCAGACCCAGTACTTC.

This clonotype was counted a few times. V is TRBV6-1 and J is TRBJ1-2; TRBD1 matches 7 bases. The ends lost 7 bases at V and 2 bases at J; junction bases unmatched: 7. The V gene's germline CDR1 is MNHNS and CDR2 SASEGT. The CDR3 totals 14 residues. As DNA, the CDR3 is TGTGCCAGCAATGGGGACAGCAGCAACTATGGCTACACCTTC. This codes for CASNGDSSNYGYTF.

J is TRBJ2-1 and V is TRBV6-2 or TRBV6-3, with 8 bases lining up with TRBD2. The CDR3 extends over 17 amino acids. CDR1 is MNHEY, CDR2 SVGEGT, per germline. V gave up 1 base and J gave up 4 bases; unmatched junction bases: 9. CDR3 protein: CASSYWASGQKYNEQFF. For the CDR3, the DNA is TGTGCCAGCAGTTACTGGGCTAGCGGGCAGAAATACAATGAGCAGTTCTTC.

This clonotype has just a few counts. V gene TRBV2 combines with J gene TRBJ1-5; D is perhaps TRBD1 (6 bases). The CDR3 is 15 amino acids. Germline V gene lookup returns CDR1 SNHLY and CDR2 FYNNEI. V was shortened by 6 bases and J by 0 bases, with 12 bases between the two germline ends. CDR3 region: CASRPGQYSNQPQHF. For the CDR3, the DNA is TGTGCCAGCAGACCAGGACAGTATAGCAATCAGCCCCAGCATTTT.

The chain couples TRBV20-1 to TRBJ1-1, with 8 bases lining up with TRBD1. The trim removed 2 bases at V and 1 base at J, leaving 6 bases unmatched. CDR1 is DFQATT and CDR2 is SNEGSKA in the germline V gene (reference sequence). The CDR3 loop spans 15 amino acids. The CDR3 reads CSARPRGQANTEAFF. The CDR3 region has the DNA TGCAGTGCTAGACCGCGGGGACAGGCGAACACTGAAGCTTTCTTT.

This chain connects TRBV21-1 to TRBJ2-2; the table's TRBD1 call for D was not verified on the DNA. TRBV21-1 is a pseudogene. The CDR3 is made up of 19 amino acids. The CDR3 DNA reads as TGTGCCAGCAGCGGGAAGTGCGGGACAGGGTTTTTTAACACCGGGGAGCTGTTTTTT. As protein: CASSGKCGTGFFNTGELFF.

Only a few counts were recorded for this clonotype. This chain links TRBV5-1 with TRBJ1-1, with D unclear. In germline, CDR1 is SGHRS, CDR2 YFSETQ. This CDR3 spans 13 amino acids. V was shortened by 0 bases and J by 10 bases, with 13 bases between the two germline ends. CDR3: CASSLESGGVAFF. CDR3 DNA: TGCGCCAGCAGCTTGGAGTCAGGTGGTGTAGCTTTCTTT.

This clonotype came up a few times. V is TRBV4-1 and J is TRBJ2-3, with TRBD2 matching over 11 bases. J was trimmed by 4 bases and V by 2 bases; bases with no gene match: 2. Germline V gene data show CDR1 as MGHRA and CDR2 as YSYEKL. This CDR3 contains 15 residues. DNA for the CDR3: TGCGCCAGCAGCCAACCGGGACTAGCGGCAGATACGCAGTATTTT. Residues: CASSQPGLAADTQYF.

This clonotype has more than one count but fewer than ten. The CDR3 DNA sequence: TGTGCCATCAATGACGGACCACCTAGCACAGATACGCAGTATTTT. Residues: CAINDGPPSTDTQYF. The genes are TRBV10-3 and TRBJ2-3; D ambiguous. Deletions cut 7 bases from V and 0 bases from J, with 14 bases between. The CDR3 length is 15 residues. Per the germline V gene, CDR1 is ENHRY and CDR2 is SYGVKD.

This clonotype was counted between two and nine times. V usage is TRBV5-1 and J usage is TRBJ2-1; 12 positions agree with TRBD1. The ends lost 2 bases at V and 8 bases at J; junction bases unmatched: 5. CDR3 size: 15 residues. Germline-derived CDR1 and CDR2 are SGHRS and YFSETQ. CDR3 nucleotide sequence: TGCGCCAGCAGCTTTACGGGACAGGGGGCCGATGAGCAGTTCTTC. Protein: CASSFTGQGADEQFF.

In its sample, this clonotype was seen many times. The chain uses TRBV7-2 and TRBJ2-5, with 7 bases aligning to TRBD1. V shed 2 bases and J 4 bases; nucleotides not matched to a gene: 10. Germline CDR1 is SGHTA and CDR2 is FQGNSA. CDR3 length equals 16 residues. This chain's CDR3 is CASSLRIGTAGETQYF. CDR3 DNA sequence: TGTGCCAGCAGCTTAAGAATAGGGACAGCCGGAGAGACCCAGTACTTC.

CDR3: CASNQREGRGTDTQYF. CDR3 nucleotides: TGTGCCAGCAACCAGCGGGAGGGCCGAGGCACAGATACGCAGTATTTT. The chain uses TRBV6-2 or TRBV6-3 and TRBJ2-3; 10 nucleotides line up with TRBD2. Germline V lookup: CDR1 MNHEY, CDR2 SVGEGT. The CDR3 has 16 amino acids. V lost 7 bases and J lost 1; bases outside the gene matches: 8.

This CDR3 reads CASSLSSETFETQYF. As DNA, the CDR3 is TGCGCCAGCAGCTTATCTAGCGAAACGTTCGAGACCCAGTACTTC. The V call is TRBV5-1, the J call TRBJ2-5; the D gene is possibly TRBD2 (6 bases). Germline CDR1 is SGHRS and CDR2 is YFSETQ. Trimming shortened V by 2 bases and J by 5 bases, and 16 bases separated the two germline ends. CDR3 length equals 15 residues.

With regard to this clonotype: A read error may be the cause here, since a much bigger clone is one base away. As the CDR3 is not closed by the conserved phenylalanine or tryptophan, this likely results from a read error. The chain is built from TRBV20-1 and TRBJ1-1; 8 bases are a match to TRBD1. This CDR3 has 14 amino acids. Germline CDR1 reads DFQATT; CDR2 reads SNEGSKA (reference sequence). With 6 bases clipped from V and 1 base from J, the junction kept 7 bases outside the gene matches. This CDR3 reads CSALADRANTEAFS. The DNA for the CDR3 is TGCAGTGCACTCGCGGACAGGGCGAACACTGAAGCTTTCTCT.

This chain joins TRBV4-3 and TRBJ1-5; D remains unclear. V was clipped by 0 bases and J by 3 bases, with 9 bases between them. Per germline, CDR1 LGHNA and CDR2 YSLEER. This CDR3 is built from 15 residues. CDR3 nucleotide sequence: TGCGCCAGCAGCCAAGATCCAGAGATCAATCAGCCCCAGCATTTT. Translated: CASSQDPEINQPQHF.

This clonotype was counted ten times or more. The chain uses TRBV28 and TRBJ1-4; D not certain. Trimming left V 5 bases short and J 0 bases short, with 13 bases between. Germline CDR1 is MDHEN and CDR2 is SYDVKM. The CDR3 extends over 16 amino acids. The CDR3 region is CASSVGTETTNEKLFF. Here the CDR3 DNA reads TGTGCCAGCAGTGTGGGAACAGAGACAACTAATGAAAAACTGTTTTTT.

The rearrangement uses TRBV7-9 and TRBJ2-7; D gene ambiguous. The V gene's germline CDR1 is SEHNR and CDR2 FQNEAQ (reference sequence). The CDR3 consists of 14 residues. The ends were cut back, 1 base at V and 0 bases at J, with 7 bases in the middle. This chain's CDR3 is CASSLDGVSYEQYF. The CDR3 DNA sequence: TGTGCCAGCAGCTTAGACGGCGTCTCCTACGAGCAGTACTTC.

The chain uses TRBV20-1 and TRBJ2-7; maybe TRBD1 (5 bases). The germline V gene has CDR1 DFQATT and CDR2 SNEGSKA (reference sequence). V lost 6 bases to trimming and J lost 7 bases, with 16 bases between them. This CDR3 spans 12 amino acids. CDR3 residues: CSAAPPGKEQYF. CDR3 DNA: TGCAGTGCCGCACCGCCAGGGAAAGAGCAGTACTTC.

The chain has TRBV20-1 and TRBJ2-7; no clear D. Germline lookup yields CDR1 DFQATT and CDR2 SNEGSKA (reference sequence). The length of the CDR3 is 11 residues. Trimming cost V 6 bases and J 4 bases, with 10 bases left between them. CDR3 region: CSAAPEYEQYF. CDR3 DNA sequence: TGCAGTGCAGCGCCTGAGTACGAGCAGTACTTC.

In its sample, this clonotype was seen a few times. The J gene is TRBJ2-3, the V gene TRBV2, with D possibly TRBD2 on 7 matching bases. Per the germline V gene, CDR1 is SNHLY and CDR2 is FYNNEI. The ends were cut back, 6 bases at V and 2 bases at J, with 21 bases in the middle. This CDR3 is built from 17 residues. The DNA of the CDR3 is TGTGCCAGCAGAAGAGGCGGGGGCCAGCATCACACAGATACGCAGTATTTT. As protein: CASRRGGGQHHTDTQYF.

The chain links TRBV29-1 to TRBJ2-2, with a weak D call TRBD1 (6 bases). CDR3 length: 14 amino acids. CDR1 and CDR2 (germline): SQVTM, ANQGSEA. Between the trimmed V and J ends, which lost 2 bases and 0 bases, there was a span of 7 bases. In nucleotides, the CDR3 is TGCAGCGTTGAACGGACAGCGAACACCGGGGAGCTGTTTTTT. This encodes CSVERTANTGELFF.

This clonotype was seen at least ten times. J is TRBJ1-2 and V is TRBV10-3; maybe TRBD1 (6 bases). Germline loops: CDR1 ENHRY, CDR2 SYGVKD. Trimming took 7 bases from V and 3 from J, leaving 18 bases between them. This CDR3 contains 15 residues. The CDR3 spells CAIKSQGLIYYGYTF. The CDR3 DNA reads TGTGCCATCAAATCACAGGGTTTAATTTACTATGGCTACACCTTC.

This clonotype occurred a few times. The gene calls are TRBV5-1 and TRBJ1-2; no clear D gene. The CDR3 length is 15 residues. Trimming took 0 bases from V and 4 from J, leaving 13 bases between them. CDR1 and CDR2 from the germline V gene are SGHRS and YFSETQ. As DNA, the CDR3 is TGCGCCAGCAGCTTGGTACAGAGTCACCTCTATGGCTACACCTTC. Protein: CASSLVQSHLYGYTF.

This clonotype was found a few times. The V call is TRBV6-5, the J call TRBJ1-2; no definite D call. The CDR3 has 14 amino acids. V shed 2 bases and J shed 4 bases, with 11 bases lying between them. Germline CDR1 reads MNHEY; CDR2 reads SVGAGI. CDR3 nucleotide sequence: TGTGCCAGCAGTTACGATCAGCCCAGCTATGGCTACACCTTC. Translation: CASSYDQPSYGYTF.